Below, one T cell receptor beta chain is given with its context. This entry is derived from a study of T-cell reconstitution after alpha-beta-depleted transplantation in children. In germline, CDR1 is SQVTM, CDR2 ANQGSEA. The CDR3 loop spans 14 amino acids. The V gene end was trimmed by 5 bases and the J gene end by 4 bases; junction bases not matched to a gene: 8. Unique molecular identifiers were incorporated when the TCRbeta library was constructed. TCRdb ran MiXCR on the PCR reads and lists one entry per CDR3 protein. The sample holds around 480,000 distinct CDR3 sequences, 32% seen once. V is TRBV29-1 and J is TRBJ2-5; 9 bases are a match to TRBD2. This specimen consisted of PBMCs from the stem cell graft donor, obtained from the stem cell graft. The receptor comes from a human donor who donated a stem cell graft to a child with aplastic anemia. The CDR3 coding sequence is TGCAGCGTTTCCCCAGCGGGAGGCCGAGAGACCCAGTACTTC. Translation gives CSVSPAGGRETQYF.